This entry is about one TCR beta chain. No antigen is known for it. Primers included in the PCR were 60 Vbeta and 13 Jbeta primers. Some clones are missing from TCRdb's copy, which holds only in-frame ones; the method was immunoSEQ multiplex PCR. Among around 150,000 clones listed, 82% were seen once. The data belong to a study of cytomegalovirus exposure and HLA in healthy donors. Whole-study results and caveats: Association of a missense DCLRE1C variant with TCR beta V- and J-gene trimming was reported in a later analysis.

The germline V and J ends were trimmed by 6 bases and 0 bases, with 9 bases remaining between them. The germline V gene encodes CDR1 MDHEN and CDR2 SYDVKM. CDR3 length: 13 residues. Source material: PBMCs. The rearrangement joins TRBV28 to TRBJ2-7; D uncertain. The receptor was isolated from a male donor in good health and CMV-seropositive. The CDR3 bases are TGTGCCAGCAGCTCCCCTTCCTCCTACGAGCAGTACTTC. It translates to CASSSPSSYEQYF.